The TCR beta chain under discussion was sequenced for a study of blood T cell repertoires in COVID-19. In the study overall: Researchers got acute and convalescent COVID-19 samples from the United States, Italy and Spain.

Seattle patients were enrolled while actively infected and followed longitudinally. Under the authors' procedure: It was from reference gene primer amplification that nucleated cell counts were estimated. Assay: immunoSEQ multiplex PCR; the TCRdb copy retains only in-frame clones and omits some. Clonal size and the V and J genes are those of that table, whereas D and trimming came from the DNA. The sample lists under 200,000 clones, approximately 85% seen once, with about 7.8% in the top ten. This clone was recorded only once. The sequencing sample was made of peripheral blood. The TCR was taken from an older woman with COVID-19, enrolled during active disease.

CDR3 nucleotide sequence: TGCACCAGCAGCCAAGCCTTAGCGGGAGGTCGCACAGATACGCAGTATTTT. It codes for CTSSQALAGGRTDTQYF. The rearrangement uses TRBV1 and TRBJ2-3; the table's D call, TRBD2, has no DNA check behind it. TRBV1 has pseudogene status. The CDR3 consists of 17 residues.